Here is one T cell receptor (beta chain) with its context. The sample belongs to a study of shared clonotypes between healthy human individuals. Germline CDR1 and CDR2: SGHRS and YFSETQ. V was pared by 4 bases and J by 5 bases, with 10 bases of the junction left unmatched. The CDR3 is made up of 18 amino acids. Produced via immunoSEQ multiplex PCR; TCRdb's table is partial and in-frame only. The sample has about 100,000 clones, roughly 70% seen once. The rearrangement uses TRBV5-1 and TRBJ2-2; 14 bases are shared with TRBD2. The TCR originated in a woman aged 30 to 39 in good health. Sequenced sample: memory CD8+ T cells sorted from blood. This sample's subset: CD45RO+ cells pooled with CCR7-negative TemRA cells. DNA for the CDR3: TGCGCCAGCAGCGTGGCGACTAGCGGGAGGGCCCGGACCGGGGAGCTGTTTTTT. As protein: CASSVATSGRARTGELFF.